The 11 T cell receptor beta chains reported below all come from one sample, sequenced in a study of blood T cell repertoires in COVID-19. Clones were read by immunoSEQ multiplex PCR, and TCRdb kept only the in-frame ones, dropping some. The data hold over 35,000 clones, with around four fifths observed a single time. The sample was peripheral blood. These receptors all stem from a human donor in a cohort sampled during active COVID-19.

This clone was counted a few times. The rearrangement joins TRBV3-1 (or the pseudogene TRBV3-2) to TRBJ1-5, with D unresolved. The CDR3 sequence is 13 residues long. Trimming removed 3 bases from V and 6 bases from J, with 9 bases in between. Per germline, CDR1 LGHDT and CDR2 YNNKEL (reference sequence). CDR3 sequence: CASSQGGFQPQHF. Written as DNA, the CDR3 is TGTGCCAGCAGCCAGGGAGGGTTTCAGCCCCAGCATTTT.

The V call is TRBV3-1 (or the pseudogene TRBV3-2), the J call TRBJ2-7; a possible D gene is TRBD2 (5 bases). Germline V gene lookup returns CDR1 LGHDT and CDR2 YNNKEL (reference sequence). This CDR3 has 16 residues. Trimming took off 4 bases at V and 3 bases at J, with 19 bases between the two ends. CDR3 region: CASSRGVHPGFYEQYF. In DNA form, the CDR3 reads TGTGCCAGCAGCCGTGGGGTACACCCGGGGTTCTACGAGCAGTACTTC.

The V call is TRBV6-2 or TRBV6-3, the J call TRBJ2-7, with 7 bases matching TRBD2. Trimming cost V 5 bases and J 1 base; bases outside gene matches: 8. From germline, CDR1 is MNHEY and CDR2 SVGEGT. The CDR3 loop spans 15 amino acids. CDR3 protein: CASSPLGEGSYEQYF. The DNA for the CDR3 is TGTGCCAGCAGTCCCCTAGGGGAGGGGTCCTACGAGCAGTACTTC.

This clone was observed a few times. A read error may account for a junction end that differs from germline. CDR3 region: CASSPVYWGAGKEQHF. The CDR3 DNA is TGTGCCAGCAGCCCGGTTTATTGGGGCGCGGGGAAGGAGCAGCACTTC. The V and J genes are TRBV11-3 and TRBJ2-7; a weak D match, TRBD2 (6 bases). CDR3 size: 16 residues. CDR1 and CDR2 (germline): SGHNT, YENEEA.

V usage is TRBV7-2 and J usage is TRBJ2-7, with TRBD2 matching over 9 bases. The ends lost 5 bases at V and 4 bases at J; junction bases unmatched: 9. The germline CDR1 and CDR2 sequences are SGHTA and FQGNSA. CDR3 length: 15 amino acids. The CDR3 DNA reads as TGTGCCAGCAGCCCAGAGGGCGGGGGGGGTTACGAGCAGTACTTC. Translation: CASSPEGGGGYEQYF.

V usage is TRBV4-3 and J usage is TRBJ1-3; D is uncertain. CDR1 LGHNA and CDR2 YSLEER come from the germline V gene. Trimming shortened V by 0 bases and J by 0 bases, and 9 bases separated the two germline ends. The CDR3 runs to 16 residues. DNA for the CDR3: TGCGCCAGCAGCCAAGAGGCGGGTAGCTCTGGAAACACCATATATTTT. This translates into CASSQEAGSSGNTIYF.

The chain carries TRBV2 and TRBJ2-7, with D possibly matching TRBD2 (6 bases). Deletions cut 2 bases from V and 2 bases from J, with 16 bases between. CDR1 is SNHLY, CDR2 FYNNEI, per germline. The CDR3 spans 16 residues. This CDR3 reads CASSEPIGDSAYEQYF. The CDR3 coding sequence is TGTGCCAGCAGTGAACCCATCGGGGACTCCGCCTACGAGCAGTACTTC.

The chain recombines TRBV14 with TRBJ2-3, with D uncertain. Deletions cut 4 bases from V and 3 bases from J, with 11 bases between. CDR1 and CDR2 from the germline V gene are SGHDN and FVKESK. There are 14 residues in the CDR3. In DNA, the CDR3 is TGTGCCAGCAGCCCCACGGCAGGTACAGATACGCAGTATTTT. This gives the protein CASSPTAGTDTQYF.

The chain is built from TRBV7-9 and TRBJ1-1; no firm D call. CDR3 length equals 14 residues. CDR1 and CDR2 from the germline V gene are SEHNR and FQNEAQ (reference sequence). The germline V and J ends were trimmed by 5 bases and 0 bases, with 10 bases remaining between them. CDR3 region: CASSRGGLNTEAFF. The DNA for the CDR3 is TGTGCCAGCAGCAGAGGAGGGTTGAACACTGAAGCTTTCTTT.

V gene TRBV19 combines with J gene TRBJ2-1; 7 bases line up with TRBD1. There are 14 residues in the CDR3. CDR1 and CDR2 (germline): LNHDA, SQIVND (reference sequence). The junction had 7 bases not matched to a gene; V was cut back by 2 bases and J by 9 bases. The CDR3 DNA sequence: TGTGCCAGTAGTATAACAGGGGTGAGTGGTGAGCAGTTCTTC. Protein product: CASSITGVSGEQFF.

The CDR3, as DNA: TGTGCCAGCAGCTTGATGACAGGCTACGAGCAGTACTTC. Its translation is CASSLMTGYEQYF. The rearrangement links TRBV7-9 to TRBJ2-7, with D possibly TRBD1 on 6 matching bases. The CDR3 totals 13 residues. Germline values: CDR1 SEHNR, CDR2 FQNEAQ (reference sequence). Deletions cut 3 bases from V and 3 bases from J, with 9 bases between. Together with reference TRBV7-9 and TRBJ2-7, the CDR3 gives the full variable domain: DTGVSQNPRHKITKRGQNVTFRCDPISEHNRLYWYRQTLGQGPEFLTYFQNEAQLEKSRLLSDRFSAERPKGSFSTLEIQRTEQGDSAMYLCASSLMTGYEQYFGPGTRLTVT.